The rows below give T cell receptor beta chains drawn from one sample of a study of blood T cell repertoires in COVID-19. Some clones are missing from TCRdb's copy, which holds only in-frame ones; the method was immunoSEQ multiplex PCR. The sample has 250,000 to 300,000 clones; 84% are singletons. Sequencing was done on a sample of PBMCs or T cells enriched from blood (not recorded which). The receptors shown here come from a man aged 25 to 40 with acute COVID-19. Both conserved end residues are part of each CDR3. The D gene is left open where the match is weak. Clone sizes are given selectively: once, few, many, or a class where the clone is expanded.

v_gene	d_gene	j_gene	abundance	CDR3nt	CDR3aa
TRBV6-4	TRBD1	TRBJ2-1	NA	TGTGCCAGCAGTGACCTGGCCGGGACAGGGGTTCGGGAGCAGTTCTTC	CASSDLAGTGVREQFF
TRBV19	TRBD2	TRBJ2-2	NA	TGTGCCAGTAGTCCTCTAGCGGGGCACACCGGGGAGCTGTTTTTT	CASSPLAGHTGELFF
TRBV20-1	NA	TRBJ1-2	few	TGCAGTGCTAGTTACAGGGAGTATAGCTACACCTTC	CSASYREYSYTF
TRBV19	NA	TRBJ1-3	NA	TGTGCCAGTAGTATAAGAGGAATGGGTTCTGGAAACACCATATATTTT	CASSIRGMGSGNTIYF
TRBV6-5	NA	TRBJ2-1	NA	TGTGCCAGCAGTAATGGACGGGGTTGGCATGAGCAGTTCTTC	CASSNGRGWHEQFF
TRBV27	NA	TRBJ1-2	NA	TGTGCCAGCAGTTTACAGGTTAACTATGGCTACACCTTC	CASSLQVNYGYTF
TRBV28	TRBD2	TRBJ2-3	NA	TGTGCCAGCAGCCGCGGGGGGGACCTCACAGATACGCAGTATTTT	CASSRGGDLTDTQYF
TRBV6-5	TRBD1	TRBJ1-2	NA	TGTGCCAGCACCACGACAGGGACTAACTATGGCTACACCTTC	CASTTTGTNYGYTF
TRBV7-9	TRBD1	TRBJ1-1	NA	TGTGCCAGCAGCTTTCCCGGGACAGCGAACACTGAAGCTTTCTTT	CASSFPGTANTEAFF
TRBV5-4	TRBD1	TRBJ1-1	NA	TGTGCCAGCAGCCCCATGATGACAGGGAAGGCTGAAGCTTTCTTT	CASSPMMTGKAEAFF
TRBV2	TRBD1	TRBJ2-2	once	TGTGCCAGCAGTTCCGGGACAGGGATCACCGGGGAGCTGTTTTTT	CASSSGTGITGELFF
TRBV7-2	NA	TRBJ1-4	NA	TGTGCCAGCAGCGGGGACATAGGTGAAAAACTGTTTTTT	CASSGDIGEKLFF
TRBV12-3/TRBV12-4	NA	TRBJ1-6	NA	TGTGCCAGCAAGACGGGAAATTCACCCCTCCACTTT	CASKTGNSPLHF
TRBV2	TRBD1	TRBJ1-3	NA	TGTGCCAGCAGTACACAGGGGCTCCGGGGCACCATATATTTT	CASSTQGLRGTIYF
TRBV6-1	NA	TRBJ1-6	NA	TGTGCCAGCAGTGAAGCGCTGAGAGGGCGTAACTCACCCCTCCACTTT	CASSEALRGRNSPLHF
TRBV28	NA	TRBJ2-1	NA	TGTGCCAGCAGTTTTCATAGCGGTCTATTCTCCTACAATGAGCAGTTCTTC	CASSFHSGLFSYNEQFF
TRBV5-1	NA	TRBJ2-1	few	TGCGCCAGCAGGAACTTGAATAATTATGAGCAGTTCTTC	CASRNLNNYEQFF
TRBV15	NA	TRBJ2-1	once	TGTGCCACCAGCAGAGATTTGTTGAGAGACAATGAGCAGTTCTTC	CATSRDLLRDNEQFF
TRBV4-3	NA	TRBJ1-2	few	TGCGCCAGCAGCCCCAAGACAGACTATGGCTACACCTTC	CASSPKTDYGYTF
TRBV30	TRBD2	TRBJ2-3	once	TGTGCCTGGACGTGGGGAGGGCAAGATACGCAGTATTTT	CAWTWGGQDTQYF
TRBV29-1	NA	TRBJ2-5	NA	TGCAGCGTCGAAAAGGTGGCGGGGACCCAGTACTTC	CSVEKVAGTQYF
TRBV14	NA	TRBJ1-6	NA	TGTGCCAGCAGCCAAGATCGTATAGCGAATTCACCCCTCCACTTT	CASSQDRIANSPLHF
TRBV19	TRBD1	TRBJ1-2	NA	TGTGCCAGTAGTATAGCAGACTGGACAGGAGATAACTATGGCTACACCTTC	CASSIADWTGDNYGYTF
TRBV27	TRBD1	TRBJ1-1	few	TGTGCCAGCAGATACAGGGGGATGAGGACTGAAGCTTTCTTT	CASRYRGMRTEAFF
TRBV28	TRBD2	TRBJ2-2	few	TGTGCCAGCATCCACGGGGCGGGGGGGCGCACCGGGGAGCTGTTTTTT	CASIHGAGGRTGELFF
TRBV11-2	NA	TRBJ1-2	NA	TGTGCCAGCAGCTTAGGACCAGGCAGCTATGGCTACACCTTC	CASSLGPGSYGYTF
TRBV18	NA	TRBJ1-3	NA	TGTGCCAGCTCACCCAGAACCCTGTCCGGGTACTCTGGAAACACCATATATTTT	CASSPRTLSGYSGNTIYF
TRBV29-1	NA	TRBJ1-1	once	TGCAGCGTGGCACAAGGTCCCACCGCGGGCACTGAAGCTTTCTTT	CSVAQGPTAGTEAFF
TRBV15	NA	TRBJ1-4	NA	TGTGCCACCAGCATGGACCCGGGGGGAGCTAATGAAAAACTGTTTTTT	CATSMDPGGANEKLFF
TRBV13	NA	TRBJ1-1	few	TGTGCCAGCAGCTTGGATCTGCGGGGGGTGAACACTGAAGCTTTCTTT	CASSLDLRGVNTEAFF
TRBV9	NA	TRBJ1-6	NA	TGTGCCAGCAGCTCCACCCGCGGCGGTTCACCCCTCCACTTT	CASSSTRGGSPLHF